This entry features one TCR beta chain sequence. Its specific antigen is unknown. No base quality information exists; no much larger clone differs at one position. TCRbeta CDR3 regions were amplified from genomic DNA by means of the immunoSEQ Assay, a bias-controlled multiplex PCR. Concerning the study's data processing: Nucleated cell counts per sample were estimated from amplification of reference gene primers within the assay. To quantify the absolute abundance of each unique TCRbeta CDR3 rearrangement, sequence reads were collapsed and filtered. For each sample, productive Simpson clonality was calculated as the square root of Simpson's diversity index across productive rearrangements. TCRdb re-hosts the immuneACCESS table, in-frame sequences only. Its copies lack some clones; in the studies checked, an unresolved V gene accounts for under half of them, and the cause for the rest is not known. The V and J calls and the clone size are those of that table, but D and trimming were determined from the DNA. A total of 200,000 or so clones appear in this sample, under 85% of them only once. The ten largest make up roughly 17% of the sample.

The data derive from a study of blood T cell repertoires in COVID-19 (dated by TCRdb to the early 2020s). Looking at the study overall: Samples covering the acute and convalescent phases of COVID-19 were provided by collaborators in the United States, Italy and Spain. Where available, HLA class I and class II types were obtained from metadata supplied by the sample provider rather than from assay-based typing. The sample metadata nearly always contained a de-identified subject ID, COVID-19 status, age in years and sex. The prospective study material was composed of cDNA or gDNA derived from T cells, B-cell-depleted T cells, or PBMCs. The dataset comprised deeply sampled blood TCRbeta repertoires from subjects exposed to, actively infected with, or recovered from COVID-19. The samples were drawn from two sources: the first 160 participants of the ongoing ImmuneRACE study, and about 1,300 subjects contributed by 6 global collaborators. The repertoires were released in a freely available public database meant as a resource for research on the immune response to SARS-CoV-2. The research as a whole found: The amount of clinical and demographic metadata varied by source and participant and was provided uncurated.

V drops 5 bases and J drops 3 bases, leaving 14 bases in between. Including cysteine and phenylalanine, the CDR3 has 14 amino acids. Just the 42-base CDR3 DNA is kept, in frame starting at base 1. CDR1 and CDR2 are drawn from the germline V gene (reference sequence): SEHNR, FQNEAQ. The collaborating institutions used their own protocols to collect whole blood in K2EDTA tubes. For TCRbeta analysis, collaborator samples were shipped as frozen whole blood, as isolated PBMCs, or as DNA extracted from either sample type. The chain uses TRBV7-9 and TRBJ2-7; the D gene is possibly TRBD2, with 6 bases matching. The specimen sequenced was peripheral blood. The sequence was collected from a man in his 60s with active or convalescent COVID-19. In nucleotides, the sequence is TGTGCCAGCAGCCCGGGACTTCAACTCTACGAGCAGTACTTC. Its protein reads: CASSPGLQLYEQYF. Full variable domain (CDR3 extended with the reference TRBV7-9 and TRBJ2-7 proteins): DTGVSQNPRHKITKRGQNVTFRCDPISEHNRLYWYRQTLGQGPEFLTYFQNEAQLEKSRLLSDRFSAERPKGSFSTLEIQRTEQGDSAMYLCASSPGLQLYEQYFGPGTRLTVT.